This T cell receptor (beta chain) derives from a study of T-cell memory formation after mild COVID-19. This CDR3 spans 14 amino acids. V dropped 4 bases and J dropped 9; count of bases not matched to a gene: 5. Germline-derived CDR1 and CDR2 are SGHRS and YFSETQ. The sample holds a few counts of this clonotype. TCRdb reprocessed the 5' RACE reads with MiXCR, giving one entry per CDR3 protein. The sample has approximately 500,000 distinct CDR3 sequences, approximately 25% seen once. The sample comprised PBMCs or a T cell subset sorted from them (not recorded which). The origin of this receptor is an adult woman who had mild COVID-19 (a few samples of this study predate the infection). Cell type and time point are not known. V usage is TRBV5-1 and J usage is TRBJ1-6; 9 bases are shared with TRBD1. CDR3 bases: TGCGCCAGCAGCGGGGAACAGGGGGCTTCACCCCTCCACTTT. Its protein is CASSGEQGASPLHF.